Described below is a single T cell receptor (beta chain) sequence and its context. The record originates from a study of blood T cell repertoires in COVID-19. Study-level information: The origin of the acute and convalescent COVID-19 samples was the United States, Italy and Spain. The cDNA or gDNA used as material had been derived from T cells, B-cell-depleted T cells, or PBMCs.

The data were produced by immunoSEQ multiplex PCR, yet TCRdb's version contains in-frame clones alone and is incomplete. The sample carries approximately 390,000 clones, 87% recorded once. The TCR originated in a woman in her fifties or sixties with COVID-19, enrolled during active disease. Sequenced input: peripheral blood.

The CDR3 reads CASSTGRGNQPQHF. In DNA, the CDR3 is TGTGCCAGCAGTACAGGGAGAGGGAATCAGCCCCAGCATTTT. This chain joins TRBV28 and TRBJ1-5; a possible D gene is TRBD1 (6 bases). V dropped 5 bases and J dropped 4 bases, with 12 bases sitting between them. The CDR3 has 14 residues. Germline V gene lookup returns CDR1 MDHEN and CDR2 SYDVKM.